The 6 T cell receptor beta chains listed next were all sequenced from one sample in a study of metastatic and nonmetastatic thyroid tumors. All patients reached thyroid surgery having received no treatment beforehand. Using MiXCR, TCRdb reanalyzed the PCR reads. The sample lists roughly 98,000 clones, about 15% occurring once. The sequenced sample consisted of blood. The origin of the receptors is a female donor with papillary thyroid cancer or a benign thyroid nodule (not recorded which). Some clones in this sample may be carry-over from other donors' samples.

This clone was found many times. Given a much more abundant clone one base away, this may be a read error. The chain employs TRBV19 and TRBJ1-2, with a tentative D call TRBD1 (5 bases). Germline values: CDR1 LNHDA, CDR2 SQIVND (reference sequence). This CDR3 has 12 residues. Trimming removed 1 base from V and 13 bases from J, with 13 bases in between. As DNA, the CDR3 is TGTGCCAGTAGTATAGCTTGGGGGAAGACCACCTTC. Amino acid sequence: CASSIAWGKTTF.

This chain links TRBV7-3 with TRBJ2-3; no definite D call. This CDR3 is 15 amino acids long. The V gene lost 2 bases and the J gene lost 2 bases, with 11 bases spanning the gap. Germline lookup yields CDR1 SGHTA and CDR2 FQGTGA. CDR3 nucleotides: TGTGCCAGCAGCTTACTTCTTTCGGCCACAGATACGCAGTATTTT. Its protein product is CASSLLLSATDTQYF. The full variable domain, its missing parts supplied by reference TRBV7-3 and TRBJ2-3, is GAGVSQTPSNKVTEKGKYVELRCDPISGHTALYWYRQSLGQGPEFLIYFQGTGAADDSGLPNDRFFAVRPEGSVSTLKIQRTERGDSAVYLCASSLLLSATDTQYFGPGTRLTVL.

This clone was detected only a few times. Other DNA sequences within the sample encode an identical CDR3. The chain links TRBV14 to TRBJ1-2; possibly TRBD1 for D (6 bases). This CDR3 has 17 residues. Germline V gene sequence: CDR1 SGHDN, CDR2 FVKESK. Trimming pared 1 base from V and 4 bases from J, leaving 19 bases between. The CDR3: CASSQGSGTRGGYGYTF. The CDR3 DNA follows: TGTGCCAGCAGCCAAGGTTCGGGGACCAGGGGCGGCTATGGCTACACCTTC. Together with reference TRBV14 and TRBJ1-2, the CDR3 gives the full variable domain: EAGVTQFPSHSVIEKGQTVTLRCDPISGHDNLYWYRRVMGKEIKFLLHFVKESKQDESGMPNNRFLAERTGGTYSTLKVQPAELEDSGVYFCASSQGSGTRGGYGYTFGSGTRLTVV.

This clone came up a few times. The rearrangement uses TRBV4-2 and TRBJ2-3; TRBD2 aligns across 7 bases. The ends lost 4 bases at V and 1 base at J; junction bases unmatched: 14. This CDR3 region has 18 residues. CDR1 is LGHNA and CDR2 is YNFKEQ in the germline V gene. The CDR3 protein is CASSLATASSGRTDTQYF. In DNA form, the CDR3 reads TGTGCCAGCAGCCTAGCGACAGCCTCTAGCGGTCGCACAGATACGCAGTATTTT.

This clone was found many times. The chain employs TRBV12-3 or TRBV12-4 and TRBJ2-5, with 9 bases fitting TRBD2. The CDR3 consists of 14 residues. V shed 5 bases and J 5 bases; nucleotides not matched to a gene: 6. CDR3 DNA sequence: TGTGCCAGCAGTCGCGACCTAGCGGGGGAGACCCAGTACTTC. It translates to CASSRDLAGETQYF.

This clone showed up many times. V and J are TRBV11-2 and TRBJ1-5; D is unclear. There are 14 residues in the CDR3. Germline V lookup: CDR1 SGHAT, CDR2 FQNNGV. V lost 5 bases and J lost 5, with 13 bases in between. The CDR3 coding sequence is TGTGCCAGCAGCCAGCCCGGGTCCTATCAGCCCCAGCATTTT. It yields the protein CASSQPGSYQPQHF.